This T cell receptor beta chain originates from a study of T cells expressing NK-cell markers. In the study overall: It was sorted CD3+CD56-NKG2C+, CD3+CD56+NKG2C- and CD3+CD56+NKG2C+ T cells that provided the TCR beta repertoires. One of eight sequenced donors was HCMV-seronegative; the other seven were seropositive. Whole-study findings and limits: In several donors, dominant clonotypes made up about 25-65% of CD3+CD56-NKG2C+ cells.

From germline, CDR1 is ENHRY and CDR2 SYGVKD. CDR3 size: 16 residues. A note on this clonotype: The antigen is undetermined.

5'RACE template switching with UMIs produced the TCR beta cDNA. TCRdb re-called the 5' RACE reads, yielding one record per CDR3 amino acid sequence without DNA. The table lists around 100,000 distinct CDR3 sequences. The chain is built from TRBV10-3 and TRBJ2-1; TCRdb gives TRBD2 as the D gene, but with no DNA this cannot be confirmed. The receptor was isolated from a woman between 18 and 69 years old in good health. Material: blood T cells: a sorted CD56 or NKG2C T cell subset, CD4+ or CD8+ T cells, or bulk PBMC T cells (not recorded which). The CDR3 is CAISPGRESGLNEQFF.